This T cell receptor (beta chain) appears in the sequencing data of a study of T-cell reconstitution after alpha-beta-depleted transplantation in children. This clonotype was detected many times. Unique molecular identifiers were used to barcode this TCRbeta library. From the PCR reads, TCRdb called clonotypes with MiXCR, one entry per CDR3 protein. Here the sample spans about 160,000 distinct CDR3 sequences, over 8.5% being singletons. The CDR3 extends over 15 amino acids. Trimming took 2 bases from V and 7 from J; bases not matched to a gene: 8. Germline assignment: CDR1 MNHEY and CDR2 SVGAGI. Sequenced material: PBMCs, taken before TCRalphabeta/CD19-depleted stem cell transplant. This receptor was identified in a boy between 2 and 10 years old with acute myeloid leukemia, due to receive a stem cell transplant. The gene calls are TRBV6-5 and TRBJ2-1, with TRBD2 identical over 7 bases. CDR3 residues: CASSYGAGVLNEQFF. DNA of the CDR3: TGTGCCAGCAGTTACGGGGCGGGAGTCTTAAATGAGCAGTTCTTC.